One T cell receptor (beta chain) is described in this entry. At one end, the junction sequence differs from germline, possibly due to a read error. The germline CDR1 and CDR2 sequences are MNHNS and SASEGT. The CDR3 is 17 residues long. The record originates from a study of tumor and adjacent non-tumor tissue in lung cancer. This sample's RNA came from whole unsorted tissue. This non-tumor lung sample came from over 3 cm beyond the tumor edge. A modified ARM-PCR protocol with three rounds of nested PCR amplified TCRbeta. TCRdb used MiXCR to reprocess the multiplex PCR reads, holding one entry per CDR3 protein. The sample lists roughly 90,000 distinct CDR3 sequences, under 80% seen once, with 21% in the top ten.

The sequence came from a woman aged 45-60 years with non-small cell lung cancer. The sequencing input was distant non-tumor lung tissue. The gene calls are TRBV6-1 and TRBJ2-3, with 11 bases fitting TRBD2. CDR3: CASKLSLAGGRGDRQYF. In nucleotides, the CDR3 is TGTGCCAGCAAGCTATCTCTAGCGGGAGGACGAGGGGATAGGCAGTATTTT.